A few counts support the clone carrying this T cell receptor (beta chain). Its target is unknown. This specimen belongs to a study of beta chain features in type 1 diabetes. Across the study: Over all samples combined, about 100,000,000 sorted cells were examined. Overall study findings and caveats: In all four CD4+ subsets, TCRB CDR3 length was significantly, moderately reduced in type 1 diabetes.

This CDR3 spans 16 amino acids. The V gene's germline CDR1 is ENHRY and CDR2 SYGVKD. Trimming took 5 bases from V and 2 from J; bases not matched to a gene: 7. All of the isolated RNA was reverse transcribed, so expressed TCRB transcripts were sequenced. Here immunoSEQ multiplex PCR was the method, and the copy in TCRdb shows in-frame clones only, minus some. The profile covers hundreds of thousands of clones, with about an eighth appearing a single time and approximately 0.02% taken by the ten largest. The TCR originated in a man aged 18 to 30 with type 1 diabetes. Material for sequencing was naive CD4+ T cells from blood. J is TRBJ2-1 and V is TRBV10-3; 9 nucleotides match TRBD2. CDR3 DNA: TGTGCCATCAGTAGCGCTAGCGGGGATCCCTACAATGAGCAGTTCTTC. Encoded protein: CAISSASGDPYNEQFF.